This TCR beta chain originates from a study of T cells in Graves' hyperthyroidism and ophthalmopathy. This clonotype was seen at least ten times. With a duration under 2 months, the hyperthyroidism was newly diagnosed in patients aged 18 to 65. Pregnant or lactating patients were excluded, as were those with uncontrolled infection or other autoimmune disease. Fresh peripheral blood, around 9.2 ml of it, supplied the PBMCs. Amplified regions were TCR beta CDR3 sequences from RNA transcripts. The TCR CDR3 first-round RT-PCR relied on the HTBI primer set. Each CDR3 protein gets one entry after TCRdb re-called the multiplex PCR reads with MiXCR. Of hundreds of thousands of distinct CDR3 sequences in the sample, 13% to 15% were seen once. Germline V gene data show CDR1 as SGHVS and CDR2 as FQNEAQ. The CDR3 length is 17 residues. The germline V and J ends were trimmed by 2 bases and 0 bases, with 14 bases remaining between them.

The sample was blood. V usage is TRBV7-8 and J usage is TRBJ1-5; D may be TRBD1 (6 bases). The clonotype comes from a woman aged 18-30 years with Graves' hyperthyroidism. As DNA, the CDR3 is TGTGCCAGCAGCTTACTACAGGGAGGACATAGCAATCAGCCCCAGCATTTT. Translation: CASSLLQGGHSNQPQHF.